This is a list of T cell receptor beta chains from one sample in a study of cytomegalovirus exposure and HLA in healthy donors. Generated by immunoSEQ multiplex PCR, the TCRdb table keeps only in-frame clones and is missing some. The table shows 100,000 to 150,000 clones, with over 65% occurring only once. Material for sequencing was PBMCs. The receptors originated from a young man in good health and CMV-seropositive. The CDR3 runs from the conserved cysteine through the conserved F or W. Each record gives: clone size, J gene, V gene, D gene, CDR3 DNA, CDR3 protein. A D gene is named only where the DNA matches it firmly. Some rows mark clone size as missing; the rest say once, few, many or name a class of expanded clone.

abundance: .
j_gene: TRBJ2-3
v_gene: TRBV9
d_gene: .
CDR3nt: TGTGCCAGCAGCGTAGCGTCGGGGCAGGGGTCAGATACGCAGTATTTT
CDR3aa: CASSVASGQGSDTQYF

abundance: .
j_gene: TRBJ1-4
v_gene: TRBV5-6
d_gene: TRBD1
CDR3nt: TGTGCCAGCAGCCTGGGGACAGGGGTTAGTCAAAAACTGTTTTTT
CDR3aa: CASSLGTGVSQKLFF

abundance: .
j_gene: TRBJ1-5
v_gene: TRBV6-1
d_gene: .
CDR3nt: TGTGCCAGCAGTGAAGGACAGGTCCAGGGGCAGCCCCAGCATTTT
CDR3aa: CASSEGQVQGQPQHF

abundance: .
j_gene: TRBJ2-3
v_gene: TRBV5-4
d_gene: .
CDR3nt: TGTGCCAGCAGCGCCGGACTAGGGGGGGCAGATACGCAGTATTTT
CDR3aa: CASSAGLGGADTQYF

abundance: .
j_gene: TRBJ1-1
v_gene: TRBV7-3
d_gene: TRBD1
CDR3nt: TGTGCCAGCAGCTCCTCAGGGGGAGCTGAAGCTTTCTTT
CDR3aa: CASSSSGGAEAFF

abundance: few
j_gene: TRBJ1-1
v_gene: TRBV2
d_gene: .
CDR3nt: TGTGCCAGCAGGGTCGAATACAGGGAAGCTTTCTTT
CDR3aa: CASRVEYREAFF

abundance: .
j_gene: TRBJ1-2
v_gene: TRBV13
d_gene: .
CDR3nt: TGTGCCAGCAGCCCCCCCTCCGTCAGGGGCAACTATGGCTACACCTTC
CDR3aa: CASSPPSVRGNYGYTF

abundance: .
j_gene: TRBJ2-7
v_gene: TRBV18
d_gene: .
CDR3nt: TGTGCCAGCTCACCTCCAGGACAGACCTCCGAGCAGTACTTC
CDR3aa: CASSPPGQTSEQYF

abundance: .
j_gene: TRBJ2-7
v_gene: TRBV6-5
d_gene: .
CDR3nt: TGTGCCAGCAGCCTGCGGGGCTACGAGCAGTACTTC
CDR3aa: CASSLRGYEQYF

abundance: .
j_gene: TRBJ2-7
v_gene: TRBV7-2
d_gene: TRBD1
CDR3nt: TGTGCCAGCAGCTTCGGGACAGGGGGTTTGGAGCAGTACTTC
CDR3aa: CASSFGTGGLEQYF